This TCR beta chain was sequenced for a study of blood T cell repertoires in COVID-19. As for the study in general: Both acute and convalescent COVID-19 samples were obtained from the United States, Italy and Spain.

In terms of age and location, participants ranged from roughly 18 to 95 years and lived in about two dozen US areas. Before they entered the study, exposed participants had met a COVID-19 case within 2 weeks. In the original processing: Estimates of nucleated cell counts were drawn from the amplification of reference gene primers. Sequenced by immunoSEQ multiplex PCR; TCRdb stores in-frame clones only, minus some. From that table come the V and J calls and clone size; the DNA was used to work out D and trimming. The sample records 220,000 or so clones, about 90% being singletons. Sequencing was performed on PBMCs or T cells enriched from blood (not recorded which). The source of this sequence is a man aged 30 to 45 who had been exposed to COVID-19.

For the CDR3, the DNA is TGTGCCAGCAGCTCACCGCCAGGGTTGAATGAGCAGTTCTTC. Translation gives CASSSPPGLNEQFF. This chain joins TRBV7-3 and TRBJ2-1; D might be TRBD1 (5 bases). The germline V gene encodes CDR1 SGHTA and CDR2 FQGTGA. Trimming removed 4 bases at V and 7 bases at J, with 14 bases between. This CDR3 has 14 amino acids.